This T cell receptor beta chain was found in a study of cytomegalovirus exposure and HLA in healthy donors. Points from the study as a whole: Exclusion as indistinguishable affected some V segments, including TRBV6-2 and TRBV6-3. About 90% or about 30% of the time was how often most TCR beta V segments were productive, according to an earlier analysis. Later analysis placed DRB1 highest and HLA-C lowest in TCR association rates, which differed by HLA locus.

This CDR3 has 15 residues. Germline CDR1 SGHRS, CDR2 YFSETQ. V dropped 4 bases and J dropped 7; count of bases not matched to a gene: 9. As regards this clone: Its specificity is not known.

Researchers ran the PCR with 60 Vbeta and 13 Jbeta primers. The repertoire was sequenced with immunoSEQ multiplex PCR; TCRdb's copy has only in-frame clones and lacks some. This repertoire shows 150,000 to 200,000 clones, 70% to 85% found once; its top ten account for 4.8%. All the people who gave samples were healthy bone marrow donors. This receptor was identified in a man between 18 and 35 years old in good health and CMV-seronegative. The sequencing sample was made of PBMCs. The chain links TRBV5-1 to TRBJ2-1; TRBD1 matches 9 bases. As DNA, the CDR3 is TGCGCCAGCAGCCCGACGGGACAGGGAAGGAATGAGCAGTTCTTC. It encodes CASSPTGQGRNEQFF.